Listed below are T cell receptor beta chains from one sample, sequenced in a study of cytotoxic CD8 clonotypes in ibrutinib-treated CLL. Sequencing used immunoSEQ multiplex PCR; TCRdb keeps in-frame clones, though not all of them. Of 200,000 to 250,000 clones in the sample, roughly 77% are singletons; the top ten hold approximately 6%. The sequences come from PBMCs, collected after 12 months of ibrutinib treatment. The source of these receptors is a human donor with chronic lymphocytic leukemia. CDR3s include the opening cysteine and the closing phenylalanine or tryptophan. The D gene is left open where the match is weak. Only some rows state a clone size, as once, few, many or a class for expanded clones.

clone_size j_call v_call d_call cdr3_aa cdr3_nt
few TRBJ1-2 TRBV5-6 . CASSLVRWTDYGYTF TGTGCCAGCAGCTTGGTCAGATGGACCGACTATGGCTACACCTTC
. TRBJ1-4 TRBV10-1 TRBD1 CARTGGFEKLFF TGCGCCCGTACAGGGGGATTTGAAAAACTGTTTTTT
few TRBJ1-1 TRBV18 . CASSPGMNTEAFF TGTGCCAGCTCACCCGGGATGAACACTGAAGCTTTCTTT
. TRBJ1-4 TRBV5-1 TRBD1 CASSTGTGNEKLFF TGCGCCAGCAGCACAGGGACAGGGAATGAAAAACTGTTTTTT
. TRBJ2-2 TRBV6-6 TRBD1 CASTGTGGGNTGELFF TGTGCCAGCACTGGGACAGGGGGCGGGAACACCGGGGAGCTGTTTTTT
. TRBJ1-3 TRBV4-1 TRBD1 CASSPRAPNQGVTGNTIYF TGCGCCAGCAGCCCCAGAGCCCCAAACCAGGGGGTAACTGGAAACACCATATATTTT
. TRBJ2-2 TRBV5-6 TRBD1 CASSLNIGTGVSGELFF TGTGCCAGCAGCTTGAATATAGGGACAGGGGTATCCGGGGAGCTGTTTTTT
. TRBJ1-4 TRBV30 . CAWSPTGSRSEKLFF TGTGCCTGGAGCCCTACGGGTAGTCGGAGTGAAAAACTGTTTTTT
. TRBJ1-5 TRBV19 TRBD1 CATQRQGKGNQPQHF TGTGCCACCCAACGACAGGGGAAGGGCAATCAGCCCCAGCATTTT
. TRBJ2-3 TRBV5-6 . CASSLVSEGRADTQYF TGTGCCAGCAGCTTGGTGTCCGAGGGCCGCGCAGATACGCAGTATTTT
. TRBJ2-7 TRBV19 . CASGESLAEQYF TGTGCCAGTGGCGAGAGCTTGGCCGAGCAGTACTTC
. TRBJ1-5 TRBV2 . CASSENKRLQPQHF TGTGCCAGCAGTGAAAATAAAAGGCTCCAGCCCCAGCATTTT
few TRBJ2-3 TRBV11-2 TRBD2 CASSSWVASGISDTQYF TGTGCCAGCAGCTCCTGGGTTGCTAGCGGGATTTCAGATACGCAGTATTTT
. TRBJ2-2 TRBV4-2 . CASTPMTVTGELFF TGTGCCAGCACACCAATGACAGTCACCGGGGAGCTGTTTTTT
. TRBJ2-3 TRBV29-1 . CSVRDPYDTQYF TGCAGCGTGCGGGACCCCTATGATACGCAGTATTTT
. TRBJ1-1 TRBV15 . CATSRGGLGGKAEAFF TGTGCCACCAGCAGAGGTGGTCTTGGGGGAAAGGCTGAAGCTTTCTTT
. TRBJ2-1 TRBV7-2 TRBD2 CASSFVAGAGYNEQFF TGTGCCAGCAGCTTTGTAGCGGGAGCGGGGTACAATGAGCAGTTCTTC
. TRBJ2-1 TRBV9 TRBD2 CASSAGLAVSYNEQFF TGTGCCAGCAGCGCCGGACTAGCGGTATCCTACAATGAGCAGTTCTTC
. TRBJ1-1 TRBV25-1 . CASSDGRVGNTEAFF TGTGCCAGCAGTGATGGTAGGGTTGGGAACACTGAAGCTTTCTTT
. TRBJ1-5 TRBV5-4 TRBD1 CASSLAGGPGPQHF TGTGCCAGCAGCTTGGCAGGGGGGCCGGGGCCCCAGCATTTT
few TRBJ2-1 TRBV14 . CASSAYNEQFF TGTGCCAGCAGCGCATACAATGAGCAGTTCTTC
. TRBJ2-1 TRBV5-4 TRBD2 CASSLGSSGLNEQFF TGTGCCAGCAGCTTGGGGTCTAGCGGGCTCAATGAGCAGTTCTTC
. TRBJ2-7 TRBV6-5 . CASSSYAAEQYF TGTGCCAGCAGTAGTTACGCGGCCGAGCAGTACTTC
. TRBJ1-1 TRBV2 . CASTAHLRDNAFF TGTGCCAGCACCGCCCACCTCAGGGATAATGCTTTCTTT
. TRBJ2-7 TRBV30 . CAWNYGGAYEQYF TGTGCCTGGAATTATGGCGGAGCTTACGAGCAGTACTTC
. TRBJ2-2 TRBV30 TRBD2 CAWSPLAGYTGELFF TGTGCCTGGAGTCCCCTAGCGGGGTACACCGGGGAGCTGTTTTTT
. TRBJ1-5 TRBV7-8 . CASRDSWDQPQHF TGTGCCAGCAGGGACTCGTGGGATCAGCCCCAGCATTTT
. TRBJ2-1 TRBV5-1 . CASSFGAGGNEQFF TGCGCCAGCAGCTTTGGTGCAGGCGGAAATGAGCAGTTCTTC
. TRBJ2-5 TRBV6-6 . CASSLGGQPQETQYF TGTGCCAGCAGTCTCGGAGGACAGCCACAAGAGACCCAGTACTTC
. TRBJ2-1 TRBV9 TRBD2 CASSAGLAGGISSYNEQFF TGTGCCAGCAGCGCGGGACTAGCGGGAGGGATAAGCTCCTACAATGAGCAGTTCTTC
. TRBJ2-7 TRBV4-2 . CASSQVDGGGGEQYF TGTGCCAGCAGCCAAGTGGATGGGGGCGGTGGCGAGCAGTACTTC
medium-sized TRBJ2-3 TRBV5-1 . CASSLTTDTQYF TGCGCCAGCAGCTTGACCACAGATACGCAGTATTTT
once TRBJ2-5 TRBV5-1 . CASSLGYGGETQYF TGCGCCAGCAGCTTGGGGTATGGGGGGGAGACCCAGTACTTC
. TRBJ1-1 TRBV28 . CASTISLLRAEAFF TGTGCCAGCACCATTTCCCTTCTCCGGGCCGAAGCTTTCTTT
. TRBJ2-7 TRBV5-1 TRBD1 CASSLRDRSSYEQYF TGCGCCAGCAGCCTCCGGGACAGATCATCCTACGAGCAGTACTTC
. TRBJ1-2 TRBV4-3 TRBD1 CASSQVTGQGAGYTF TGCGCCAGCAGCCAAGTCACCGGACAGGGGGCAGGCTACACCTTC
. TRBJ2-3 TRBV13 . CASSPSGASAVAQYF TGTGCCAGCAGCCCCTCGGGGGCCAGTGCCGTGGCGCAGTATTTT
. TRBJ2-7 TRBV6-6 TRBD1 CASSNPGTGYNEQYF TGTGCCAGCAGTAACCCCGGGACAGGGTACAACGAGCAGTACTTC
once TRBJ1-6 TRBV5-1 . CASSSGTYNNSPLHF TGCGCCAGCAGCTCGGGGACATACAATAATTCACCCCTCCACTTT
. TRBJ1-1 TRBV6-5 . CASKGHGMNTEAFF TGTGCCAGCAAGGGTCACGGGATGAACACTGAAGCTTTCTTT
. TRBJ1-4 TRBV7-9 . CASSARNPGEKLFF TGTGCCAGCAGCGCGCGTAATCCGGGGGAAAAACTGTTTTTT
. TRBJ2-7 TRBV7-2 . CASSLVSYEQYF TGTGCCAGCAGCTTAGTCAGTTACGAGCAGTACTTC
. TRBJ2-3 TRBV5-1 . CASSSGLGDTQYF TGCGCCAGCAGCTCCGGACTTGGGGATACGCAGTATTTT
. TRBJ2-4 TRBV4-3 TRBD2 CASSQGEGRIQYF TGCGCCAGCAGCCAAGGGGAGGGTCGCATTCAGTACTTC
once TRBJ1-1 TRBV7-3 TRBD1 CASSLRQGAAEAFF TGTGCCAGCAGCCTACGACAGGGGGCCGCTGAAGCTTTCTTT
few TRBJ1-1 TRBV12-5 . CASREVNTEAFF TGTGCTAGTCGGGAAGTTAACACTGAAGCTTTCTTT
. TRBJ1-6 TRBV25-1 TRBD1 CASSRTGYNSPLHF TGTGCCAGCAGCCGGACAGGCTATAATTCACCCCTCCACTTT